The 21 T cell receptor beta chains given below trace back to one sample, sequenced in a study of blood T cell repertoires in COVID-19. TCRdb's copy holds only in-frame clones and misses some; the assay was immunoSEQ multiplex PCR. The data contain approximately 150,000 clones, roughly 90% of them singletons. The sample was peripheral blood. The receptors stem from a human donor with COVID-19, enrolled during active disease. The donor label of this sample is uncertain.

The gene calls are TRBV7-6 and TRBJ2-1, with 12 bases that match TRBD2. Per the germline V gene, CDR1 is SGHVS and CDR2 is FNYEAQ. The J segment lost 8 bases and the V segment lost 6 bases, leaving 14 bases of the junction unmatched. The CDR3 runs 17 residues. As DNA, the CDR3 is TGTGCCAGCAGACCCCTGGACGTGGGACTAGCGGGCCATGAGCAGTTCTTC. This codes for CASRPLDVGLAGHEQFF.

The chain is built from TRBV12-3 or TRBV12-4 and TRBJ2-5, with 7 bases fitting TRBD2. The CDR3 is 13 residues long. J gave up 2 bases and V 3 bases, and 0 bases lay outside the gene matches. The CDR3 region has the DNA TGTGCCAGCAGTTTTAGCGGGCAAGAGACCCAGTACTTC. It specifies CASSFSGQETQYF.

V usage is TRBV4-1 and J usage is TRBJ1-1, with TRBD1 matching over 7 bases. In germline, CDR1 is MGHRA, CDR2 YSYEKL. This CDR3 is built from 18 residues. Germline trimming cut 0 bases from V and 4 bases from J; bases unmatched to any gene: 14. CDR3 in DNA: TGCGCCAGCAGCCAAGATTTACTGGCAGGGGGTTCGGGCACTGAAGCTTTCTTT. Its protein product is CASSQDLLAGGSGTEAFF.

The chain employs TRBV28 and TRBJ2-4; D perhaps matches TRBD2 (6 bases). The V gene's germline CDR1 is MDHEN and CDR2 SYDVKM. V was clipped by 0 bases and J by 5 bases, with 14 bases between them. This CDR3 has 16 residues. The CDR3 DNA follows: TGTGCCAGCAGTTTATGGGGGGGAAATCTGGAAAACATTCAGTACTTC. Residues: CASSLWGGNLENIQYF.

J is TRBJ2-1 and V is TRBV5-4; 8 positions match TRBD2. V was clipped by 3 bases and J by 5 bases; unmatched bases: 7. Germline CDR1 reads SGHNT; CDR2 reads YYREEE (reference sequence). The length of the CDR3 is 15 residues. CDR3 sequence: CASSSGGIPDNEQFF. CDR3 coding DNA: TGTGCCAGCAGCTCGGGAGGGATACCGGACAATGAGCAGTTCTTC.

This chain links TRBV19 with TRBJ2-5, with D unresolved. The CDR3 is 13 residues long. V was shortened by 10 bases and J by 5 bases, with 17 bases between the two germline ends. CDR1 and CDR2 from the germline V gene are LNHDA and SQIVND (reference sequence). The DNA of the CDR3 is TGTGCCATAAGTAATCAGTTGGGCGAGACCCAGTACTTC. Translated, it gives CAISNQLGETQYF.

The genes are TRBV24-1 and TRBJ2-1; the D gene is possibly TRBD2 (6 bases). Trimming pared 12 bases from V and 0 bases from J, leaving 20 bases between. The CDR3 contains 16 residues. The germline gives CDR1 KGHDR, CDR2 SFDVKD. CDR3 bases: TGTGCCGGTCACCATGGGGGGAACGACTCCTACAATGAGCAGTTCTTC. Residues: CAGHHGGNDSYNEQFF.

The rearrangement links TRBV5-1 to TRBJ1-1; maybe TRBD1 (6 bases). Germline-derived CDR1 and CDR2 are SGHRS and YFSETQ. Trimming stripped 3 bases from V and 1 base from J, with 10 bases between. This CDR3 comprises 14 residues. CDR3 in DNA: TGCGCCAGCAGCTCGAGGACAGAGAACACTGAAGCTTTCTTT. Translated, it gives CASSSRTENTEAFF.

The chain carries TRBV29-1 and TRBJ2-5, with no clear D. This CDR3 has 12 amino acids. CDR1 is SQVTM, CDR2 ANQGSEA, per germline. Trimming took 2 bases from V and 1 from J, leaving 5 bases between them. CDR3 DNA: TGCAGCGTTGAAAGGAGCCAAGAGACCCAGTACTTC. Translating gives CSVERSQETQYF.

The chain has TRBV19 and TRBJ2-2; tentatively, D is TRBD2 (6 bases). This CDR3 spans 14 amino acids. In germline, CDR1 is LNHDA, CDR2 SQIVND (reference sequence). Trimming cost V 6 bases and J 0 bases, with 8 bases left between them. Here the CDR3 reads CASRGDSNTGELFF. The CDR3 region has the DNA TGTGCCAGTAGGGGGGACTCGAACACCGGGGAGCTGTTTTTT.

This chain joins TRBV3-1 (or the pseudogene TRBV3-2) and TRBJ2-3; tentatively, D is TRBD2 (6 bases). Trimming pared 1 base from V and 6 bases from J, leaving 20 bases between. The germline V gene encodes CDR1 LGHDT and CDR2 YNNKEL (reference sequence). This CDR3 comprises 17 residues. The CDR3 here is CASSQGAGTPGSDTQYF. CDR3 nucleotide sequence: TGTGCCAGCAGCCAAGGGGCCGGGACTCCCGGAAGTGATACGCAGTATTTT.

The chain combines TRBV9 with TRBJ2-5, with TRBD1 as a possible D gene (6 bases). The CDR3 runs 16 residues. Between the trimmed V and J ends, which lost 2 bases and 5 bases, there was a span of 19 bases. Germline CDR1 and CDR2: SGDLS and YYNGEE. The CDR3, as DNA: TGTGCCAGCAGCGTGGCCTGGATGGGGGCGTTCGAGACCCAGTACTTC. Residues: CASSVAWMGAFETQYF. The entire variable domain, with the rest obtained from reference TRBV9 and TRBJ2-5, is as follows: DSGVTQTPKHLITATGQRVTLRCSPRSGDLSVYWYQQSLDQGLQFLIQYYNGEERAKGNILERFSAQQFPDLHSELNLSSLELGDSALYFCASSVAWMGAFETQYFGPGTRLLVL.

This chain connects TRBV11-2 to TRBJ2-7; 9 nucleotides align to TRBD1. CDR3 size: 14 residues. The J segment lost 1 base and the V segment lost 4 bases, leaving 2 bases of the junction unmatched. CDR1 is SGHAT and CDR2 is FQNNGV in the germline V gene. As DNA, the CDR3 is TGTGCCAGCAGCTGGGACAGGGTGTCCTACGAGCAGTACTTC. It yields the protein CASSWDRVSYEQYF.

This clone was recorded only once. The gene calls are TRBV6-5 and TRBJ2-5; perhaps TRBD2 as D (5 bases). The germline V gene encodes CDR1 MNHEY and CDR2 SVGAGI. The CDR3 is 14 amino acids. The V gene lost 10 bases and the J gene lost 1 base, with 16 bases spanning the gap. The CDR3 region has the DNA TGTGCCACCAAACGGAGGCTCTCCCAAGAGACCCAGTACTTC. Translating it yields CATKRRLSQETQYF.

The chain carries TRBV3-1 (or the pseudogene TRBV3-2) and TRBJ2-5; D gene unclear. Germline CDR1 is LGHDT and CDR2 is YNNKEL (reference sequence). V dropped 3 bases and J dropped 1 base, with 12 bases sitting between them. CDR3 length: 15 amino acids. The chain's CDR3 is CASSHPYAPQETQYF. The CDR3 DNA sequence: TGTGCCAGCAGCCATCCCTACGCGCCCCAAGAGACCCAGTACTTC.

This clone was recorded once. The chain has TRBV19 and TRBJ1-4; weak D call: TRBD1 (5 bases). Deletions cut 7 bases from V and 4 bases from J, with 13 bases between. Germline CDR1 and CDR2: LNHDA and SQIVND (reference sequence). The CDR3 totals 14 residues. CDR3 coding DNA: TGTGCCAGTAAACGCGGGGGGAGTAATGAAAAACTGTTTTTT. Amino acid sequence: CASKRGGSNEKLFF.

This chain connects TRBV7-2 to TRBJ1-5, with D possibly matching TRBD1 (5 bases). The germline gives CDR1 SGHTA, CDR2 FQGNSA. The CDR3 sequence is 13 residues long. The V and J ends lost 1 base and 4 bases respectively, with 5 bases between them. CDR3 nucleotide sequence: TGTGCCAGCAGCTTAGGACAGAATCAGCCCCAGCATTTT. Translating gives CASSLGQNQPQHF.

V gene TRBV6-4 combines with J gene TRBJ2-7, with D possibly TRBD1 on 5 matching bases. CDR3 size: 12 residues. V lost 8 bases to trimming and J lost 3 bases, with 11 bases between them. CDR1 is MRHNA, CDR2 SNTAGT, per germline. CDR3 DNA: TGTGCCAGCCCAAAGGACAACTACGAGCAGTACTTC. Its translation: CASPKDNYEQYF.

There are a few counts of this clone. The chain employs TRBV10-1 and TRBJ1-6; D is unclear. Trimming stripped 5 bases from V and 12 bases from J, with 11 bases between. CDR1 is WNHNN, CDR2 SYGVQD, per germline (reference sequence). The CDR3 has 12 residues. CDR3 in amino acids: CASSRGSGPLHF. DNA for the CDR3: TGCGCCAGCAGTCGAGGATCGGGACCCCTCCACTTT.

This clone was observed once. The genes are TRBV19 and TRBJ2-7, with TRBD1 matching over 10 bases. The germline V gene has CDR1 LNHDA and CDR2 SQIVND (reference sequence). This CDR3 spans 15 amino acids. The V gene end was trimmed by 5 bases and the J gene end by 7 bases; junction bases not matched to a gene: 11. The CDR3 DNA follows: TGTGCCAGTAGTGGGCGGGGACAGGGGCCTAGGGAGCAGTACTTC. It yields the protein CASSGRGQGPREQYF.

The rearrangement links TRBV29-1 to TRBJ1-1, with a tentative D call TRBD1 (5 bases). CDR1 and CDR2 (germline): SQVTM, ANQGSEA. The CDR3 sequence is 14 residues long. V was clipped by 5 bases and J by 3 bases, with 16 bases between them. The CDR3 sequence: CSVTQGSGDTEAFF. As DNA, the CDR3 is TGCAGCGTTACCCAGGGTAGTGGGGACACTGAAGCTTTCTTT.